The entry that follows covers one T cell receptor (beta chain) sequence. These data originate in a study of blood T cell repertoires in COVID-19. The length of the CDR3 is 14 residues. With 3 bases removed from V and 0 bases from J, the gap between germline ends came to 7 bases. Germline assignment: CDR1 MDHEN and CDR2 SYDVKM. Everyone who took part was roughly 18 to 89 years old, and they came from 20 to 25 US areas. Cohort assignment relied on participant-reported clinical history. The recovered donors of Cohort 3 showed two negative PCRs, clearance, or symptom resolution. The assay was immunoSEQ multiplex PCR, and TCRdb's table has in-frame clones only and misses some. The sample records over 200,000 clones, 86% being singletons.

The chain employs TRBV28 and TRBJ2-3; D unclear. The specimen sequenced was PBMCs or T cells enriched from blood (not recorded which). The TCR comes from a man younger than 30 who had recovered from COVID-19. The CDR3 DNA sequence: TGTGCCAGCAGTTTGTACTTGAGCACAGATACGCAGTATTTT. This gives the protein CASSLYLSTDTQYF. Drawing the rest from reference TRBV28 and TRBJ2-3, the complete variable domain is DVKVTQSSRYLVKRTGEKVFLECVQDMDHENMFWYRQDPGLGLRLIYFSYDVKMKEKGDIPEGYSVSREKKERFSLILESASTNQTSMYLCASSLYLSTDTQYFGPGTRLTVL.